This T cell receptor beta chain derives from a study of early T cells in non-severe SARS-CoV-2 infection. At the level of the study: Whole-blood bulk RNA, unsorted, was sequenced, and chains were unpaired. Study results and caveats: Anti-spike CD8 responses were favored in VDJdb matching, and private and CD4 specificities were missed.

The TCR library protocol was used to attach unique molecular identifiers. These identifiers were attached to individual cDNA molecules. Each CDR3 protein is one row after TCRdb ran MiXCR on the 5' RACE reads. The top ten clones hold roughly 3.2% of a sample with around 80,000 distinct CDR3 sequences, around 12% of them seen once. A word on this clonotype: Its specificity is unknown.

Germline V gene data show CDR1 as SGHRS and CDR2 as YFSETQ. This CDR3 is 15 amino acids long. V was cut by 0 bases and J by 0 bases, with 10 bases left in between. This chain uses TRBV5-1 with TRBJ2-7, with no clear D. Sequencing was done on a sample of whole blood. The source of this sequence is an adult who was a healthcare worker with PCR-confirmed SARS-CoV-2 infection or an uninfected control (not recorded which). For the CDR3, the DNA is TGCGCCAGCAGCTTGGCGGCGGCAGTCTCCTACGAGCAGTACTTC. This translates into CASSLAAAVSYEQYF.